These T cell receptor beta chains were read from a single sample in a study of T-cell reconstitution after alpha-beta-depleted transplantation in children. Each CDR3 protein gets one entry after TCRdb re-called the PCR reads with MiXCR. The table lists 200,000 to 250,000 distinct CDR3 sequences, about a tenth of them singletons. The starting material was PBMCs, obtained before TCRalphabeta/CD19-depleted stem cell transplant. These receptor sequences come from a child in the first two years of life with acute myeloid leukemia, due to receive a stem cell transplant. Each CDR3 is given with its conserved first and last residue. A D gene is named only where the DNA matches it firmly. Part of the rows lack a size; the others show once, few, many or a class for expanded clones.

DNA | CDR3 | J | V | D | size
TGTGCCAGCAGCACCAGGGACAGGGTCGACACCGGGGAGCTGTTTTTT | CASSTRDRVDTGELFF | TRBJ2-2 | TRBV7-9 | TRBD1 | .
TGTGCCAGCAGGAGGGGGACTACCGGTGAGCAGTTCTTC | CASRRGTTGEQFF | TRBJ2-1 | TRBV27 | . | few
TGCAGTGCTAAAGATAAGCGGCCCCCCACAGGGACGCAGTATTTT | CSAKDKRPPTGTQYF | TRBJ2-3 | TRBV20-1 | . | .
TGTGCCAGCAGTGTAACAGGGTTAGGTAGTGGAATGAACACTGAAGCTTTCTTT | CASSVTGLGSGMNTEAFF | TRBJ1-1 | TRBV6-1 | . | few
TGCAGTGCTAGGGAAGGGGGGGGCACAGATACGCAGTATTTT | CSAREGGGTDTQYF | TRBJ2-3 | TRBV20-1 | . | many
TGTGCCAGCAGTTCCGGACAGTTTAATGAAAAACTGTTTTTT | CASSSGQFNEKLFF | TRBJ1-4 | TRBV28 | . | many
TGTGCCAGCATGGACAGGGGTCGCAATCAGCCCCAGCATTTT | CASMDRGRNQPQHF | TRBJ1-5 | TRBV2 | TRBD1 | many
TGTGCCAGCAAGGGCGGGAGCTCCTACAATGAGCAGTTCTTC | CASKGGSSYNEQFF | TRBJ2-1 | TRBV3-1 | TRBD2 | many
TGTGCCAGCAGTGAAGAGGCAGCTTTCTTT | CASSEEAAFF | TRBJ1-1 | TRBV2 | . | few
TGTGCCAGCAGTTTAGTAGCGGGGGCCCGGCTGCCCAATGAGCAGTTCTTC | CASSLVAGARLPNEQFF | TRBJ2-1 | TRBV12-3/TRBV12-4 | TRBD2 | many
TGCAGTGCTAGAGTCGGCGGTACGCAGTATTTT | CSARVGGTQYF | TRBJ2-3 | TRBV20-1 | . | many
TGTGCCAGCAGTTCCCTTGGGACCTACAATGAGCAGTTCTTC | CASSSLGTYNEQFF | TRBJ2-1 | TRBV12-3/TRBV12-4 | . | many
TGTGCCAGCAGCCTGGGAGACCCGACCTACGAGCAGTACTTC | CASSLGDPTYEQYF | TRBJ2-7 | TRBV9 | . | .
TGCAGTGCTGCAACCGGGACAGGGCCCTTCTTT | CSAATGTGPFF | TRBJ1-1 | TRBV20-1 | TRBD1 | .
TGTGCCAGTAGTAAGACACTTTCTGGAAACACCATATATTTT | CASSKTLSGNTIYF | TRBJ1-3 | TRBV19 | . | few
TGTGCCAGCAGGCTTTTAAACACCGGGGAGCTGTTTTTT | CASRLLNTGELFF | TRBJ2-2 | TRBV7-2 | . | .
TGCGCCAGCAGCCGGACCCCAGATTTGGCAGGGGGCCAAGAGACCCAGTACTTC | CASSRTPDLAGGQETQYF | TRBJ2-5 | TRBV5-1 | TRBD1 | many
TGTGCCAGCAGCCAAGGCAGGCTAGGGGGGGAGACCCAGTACTTC | CASSQGRLGGETQYF | TRBJ2-5 | TRBV4-2 | . | many
TGTGCCAGCAGCGATAGCGGGAGAGCGCAGTTCTTC | CASSDSGRAQFF | TRBJ2-1 | TRBV3-1 | TRBD2 | many
TGTGCCAGCAGCTTGAGGTCACAGGGGTATGGCTACACCTTC | CASSLRSQGYGYTF | TRBJ1-2 | TRBV5-6 | TRBD1 | many
TGTGCCAGCAGTTACTTCCAGAACTACGAGCAGTACTTC | CASSYFQNYEQYF | TRBJ2-7 | TRBV12-3/TRBV12-4 | . | many
TGTGCCAGCAGTTCCTGGGGGCGGTTTAGCACAGATACGCAGTATTTT | CASSSWGRFSTDTQYF | TRBJ2-3 | TRBV6-6 | . | many
TGCGCCAGCAGCCTCAGGCAGCGGGGTAGCACAGATACGCAGTATTTT | CASSLRQRGSTDTQYF | TRBJ2-3 | TRBV5-1 | TRBD2 | many
TGTGCCAGCAGTGAAAACAGGGGATCAAGCAATCAGCCCCAGCATTTT | CASSENRGSSNQPQHF | TRBJ1-5 | TRBV6-1 | TRBD1 | many
TGTGCCAGCAGTTTTCACCAGGGGGCGGGGTACGAGCAGTACTTC | CASSFHQGAGYEQYF | TRBJ2-7 | TRBV6-5 | TRBD1 | many
TGTGCCAGCAGTTTTAAGCGCCGTAATTCACCCCTCCACTTT | CASSFKRRNSPLHF | TRBJ1-6 | TRBV12-3/TRBV12-4 | . | many
TGCGCCAGCAGCTTTGGTGGAGGACCTAATGAAAAACTGTTTTTT | CASSFGGGPNEKLFF | TRBJ1-4 | TRBV5-1 | . | many
TGTGCCAGTAGTATGTCCAGAGGCTCCTACAATGAGCAGTTCTTC | CASSMSRGSYNEQFF | TRBJ2-1 | TRBV19 | . | .
TGTGCCAGCAGCTTCGCTGGGATGTCGGTTGAAGCTTTCTTT | CASSFAGMSVEAFF | TRBJ1-1 | TRBV7-2 | . | many
TGTGCCAGCAGCTTACTTTACGGCTACACCTTC | CASSLLYGYTF | TRBJ1-2 | TRBV7-2 | . | many
TGTGCCAGCAGCCAAGATAGGGGGAGAGGGTTCGCGAACACCGGGGAGCTGTTTTTT | CASSQDRGRGFANTGELFF | TRBJ2-2 | TRBV3-1 | . | many